The 18 T cell receptor beta chains given below trace back to one sample, sequenced in a study of technical replicates of blood from four donors. Some clones are missing from TCRdb's copy, which holds only in-frame ones; the method was immunoSEQ multiplex PCR. The profile shows tens of thousands of clones, 90% to 98% of them singletons. Source material: T cells isolated from PBMCs. The receptors were sampled from a human donor in good health.

Here the CDR3 reads CASSLNSGTSDEQYF. The CDR3 nucleotides read TGTGCCAGCTCCCTAAATTCCGGGACTAGCGACGAGCAGTACTTC. V usage is TRBV18 and J usage is TRBJ2-7, with 10 bases matching TRBD2. V shed 6 bases and J 5 bases; nucleotides not matched to a gene: 10. Germline CDR1 and CDR2: KGHSH and LQKENI. The CDR3 length is 15 residues.

The chain links TRBV6-1 to TRBJ1-1; no firm D call. Germline V gene lookup returns CDR1 MNHNS and CDR2 SASEGT. V lost 2 bases and J lost 1, with 5 bases in between. CDR3 size: 13 residues. The CDR3 DNA is TGTGCCAGCAGTGAAAGCCAGAACACTGAAGCTTTCTTT. Amino acids: CASSESQNTEAFF.

CDR3 residues: CASSEPSRYTF. The CDR3 region has the DNA TGTGCCAGCAGTGAACCCTCCCGCTACACCTTC. The rearrangement uses TRBV2 and TRBJ1-2, with D unclear. Germline V gene lookup returns CDR1 SNHLY and CDR2 FYNNEI. This CDR3 has 11 amino acids. V lost 2 bases, J lost 9 bases, and 7 bases lay in between. Full variable domain (missing parts from reference TRBV2 and TRBJ1-2): EPEVTQTPSHQVTQMGQEVILRCVPISNHLYFYWYRQILGQKVEFLVSFYNNEISEKSEIFDDQFSVERPDGSNFTLKIRSTKLEDSAMYFCASSEPSRYTFGSGTRLTVV.

The chain uses TRBV13 and TRBJ2-1; D perhaps matches TRBD2 (5 bases). The germline V gene has CDR1 PRHDT and CDR2 FYEKMQ (reference sequence). CDR3 length: 13 amino acids. The germline V and J ends were trimmed by 2 bases and 7 bases, with 9 bases remaining between them. CDR3 in amino acids: CASSLLLANEQFF. CDR3 in DNA: TGTGCCAGCAGCTTACTGTTAGCGAATGAGCAGTTCTTC. The complete variable domain, with remaining parts taken from reference TRBV13 and TRBJ2-1, reads AAGVIQSPRHLIKEKRETATLKCYPIPRHDTVYWYQQGPGQDPQFLISFYEKMQSDKGSIPDRFSAQQFSDYHSELNMSSLELGDSALYFCASSLLLANEQFFGPGTRLTVL.

V and J are TRBV6-5 and TRBJ1-4, with D possibly TRBD1 on 5 matching bases. Trimming shortened V by 0 bases and J by 8 bases, and 10 bases separated the two germline ends. Germline assignment: CDR1 MNHEY and CDR2 SVGAGI. This CDR3 has 14 residues. CDR3 sequence reads: CASSYSRGREKLFF. The CDR3, as DNA: TGTGCCAGCAGTTACTCGCGGGGCCGGGAAAAACTGTTTTTT.

The rearrangement joins TRBV4-1 to TRBJ2-3; 9 nucleotides match TRBD2. Germline loops: CDR1 MGHRA, CDR2 YSYEKL. The CDR3 has 17 residues. V lost 2 bases to trimming and J lost 2 bases; unmatched junction nucleotides: 8. The CDR3 reads CASSQSGGRAYTDTQYF. In DNA form, the CDR3 reads TGCGCCAGCAGCCAATCAGGCGGGAGGGCCTACACAGATACGCAGTATTTT.

The chain joins TRBV9 to TRBJ2-3, with D perhaps matching TRBD2 (5 bases). Trimming pared 4 bases from V and 0 bases from J, leaving 9 bases between. Germline values: CDR1 SGDLS, CDR2 YYNGEE. CDR3 length: 14 amino acids. This chain's CDR3 is CASSPRVSTDTQYF. In nucleotides, the CDR3 is TGTGCCAGCAGCCCGAGGGTAAGCACAGATACGCAGTATTTT.

This clone came up once. V is TRBV29-1 and J is TRBJ2-7; 11 positions match TRBD1. CDR3 size: 13 residues. V lost 7 bases and J lost 6; bases outside the gene matches: 8. Per germline, CDR1 SQVTM and CDR2 ANQGSEA. Here the CDR3 reads CSAAGQGAFEQYF. Written as DNA, the CDR3 is TGCAGCGCAGCCGGACAGGGGGCGTTCGAGCAGTACTTC.

The V call is TRBV14, the J call TRBJ2-5, with TRBD2 as a possible D gene (6 bases). The CDR3 loop spans 12 amino acids. The ends were cut back, 3 bases at V and 6 bases at J, with 8 bases in the middle. Germline CDR1 reads SGHDN; CDR2 reads FVKESK. CDR3 sequence (DNA): TGTGCCAGCAGCCAGGGGGGACAGACCCAGTACTTC. Translated, it gives CASSQGGQTQYF.

This sequence joins TRBV27 and TRBJ2-7; TRBD1 agrees at 8 bases. The length of the CDR3 is 14 residues. CDR1 MNHEY and CDR2 SMNVEV come from the germline V gene (reference sequence). The J segment lost 3 bases and the V segment lost 5 bases, leaving 6 bases of the junction unmatched. The CDR3 spells CASSRDRGNYEQYF. CDR3 nucleotide sequence: TGTGCCAGCAGTCGCGACAGGGGAAACTACGAGCAGTACTTC.

The gene calls are TRBV6-1 and TRBJ2-7, with D possibly being TRBD1 (6 bases). Trimming cost V 8 bases and J 5 bases, with 10 bases left between them. Germline V lookup: CDR1 MNHNS, CDR2 SASEGT. The CDR3 covers 11 residues. The CDR3, as DNA: TGTGCCAGCGGACCAGGGGACGAGCAGTACTTC. Its translation is CASGPGDEQYF.

The chain carries TRBV29-1 and TRBJ2-2; D perhaps matches TRBD1 (5 bases). This CDR3 region has 13 residues. CDR1 and CDR2 from the germline V gene are SQVTM and ANQGSEA. The ends were cut back, 6 bases at V and 5 bases at J, with 13 bases in the middle. The CDR3 nucleotides read TGCAGCGTCCTCAGGGCCGGAACCGGGGAGCTGTTTTTT. Its protein product is CSVLRAGTGELFF.

Details on this clone: The junction and the germline gene differ at one end; a read error may be behind it. This chain joins TRBV19 and TRBJ2-5; D is possibly TRBD2 (6 bases). This CDR3 is built from 13 residues. The germline CDR1 and CDR2 sequences are LNHDA and SQIVND (reference sequence). The CDR3 loop is CASSIWGEETQYF. DNA for the CDR3: TGTGCCAGTAGTATTTGGGGGGAAGAAACCCAGTACTTC.

This clone was counted once. The chain couples TRBV7-9 to TRBJ2-7, with 11 positions matching TRBD1. The junction had 7 bases not matched to a gene; V was cut back by 6 bases and J by 3 bases. From germline, CDR1 is SEHNR and CDR2 FQNEAQ (reference sequence). The CDR3 contains 15 residues. CDR3: CASSRLGQGDYEQYF. The CDR3 coding sequence is TGTGCCAGCAGTCGTCTGGGACAGGGGGACTACGAGCAGTACTTC.

This clone appeared once. This chain uses TRBV6-1 with TRBJ1-2; 8 bases map to TRBD1. The CDR3 length is 15 residues. Germline trimming cut 5 bases from V and 7 bases from J; bases unmatched to any gene: 12. CDR1 MNHNS and CDR2 SASEGT come from the germline V gene. The CDR3 loop reads CASSFTGGNPAGYTF. In nucleotides, the CDR3 is TGTGCCAGCAGTTTCACAGGGGGGAATCCTGCTGGCTACACCTTC.

The J gene is TRBJ2-3, the V gene TRBV11-2, with a weak D call TRBD1 (6 bases). This CDR3 has 15 residues. V lost 5 bases, J lost 4 bases, and 16 bases lay in between. Germline V gene sequence: CDR1 SGHAT, CDR2 FQNNGV. Here the CDR3 reads CASSPTGTISDTQYF. In nucleotides, the CDR3 is TGTGCCAGCAGCCCTACCGGGACAATTTCAGATACGCAGTATTTT.

The rearrangement uses TRBV5-1 and TRBJ1-3, with D unresolved. The CDR3 runs to 21 residues. Deletions cut 1 base from V and 0 bases from J, with 26 bases between. Per the germline V gene, CDR1 is SGHRS and CDR2 is YFSETQ. The CDR3 DNA sequence: TGCGCCAGCAGCTTGACGAACCTAAGGGAGTCCCAGGAGAACTCTGGAAACACCATATATTTT. Translating gives CASSLTNLRESQENSGNTIYF.

This clone was seen once. The chain is built from TRBV9 and TRBJ2-3; 9 bases fit TRBD2. J was trimmed by 4 bases and V by 6 bases; bases with no gene match: 6. The CDR3 sequence is 14 residues long. Per germline, CDR1 SGDLS and CDR2 YYNGEE. The CDR3 nucleotides read TGTGCCAGCAATACAGCGGGAGGAGCAGATACGCAGTATTTT. Protein: CASNTAGGADTQYF.